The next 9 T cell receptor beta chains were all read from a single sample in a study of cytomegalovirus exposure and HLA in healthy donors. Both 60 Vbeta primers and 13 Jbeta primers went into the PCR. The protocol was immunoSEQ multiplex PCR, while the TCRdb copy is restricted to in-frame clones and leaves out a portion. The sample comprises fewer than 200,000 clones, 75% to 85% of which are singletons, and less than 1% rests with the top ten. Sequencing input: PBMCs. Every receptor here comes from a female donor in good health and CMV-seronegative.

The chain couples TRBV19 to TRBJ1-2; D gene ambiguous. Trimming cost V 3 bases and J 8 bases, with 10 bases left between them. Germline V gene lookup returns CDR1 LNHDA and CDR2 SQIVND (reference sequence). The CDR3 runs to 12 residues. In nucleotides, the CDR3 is TGTGCCAGTAGTATCCTGGCTGGCGGCTACACCTTC. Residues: CASSILAGGYTF.

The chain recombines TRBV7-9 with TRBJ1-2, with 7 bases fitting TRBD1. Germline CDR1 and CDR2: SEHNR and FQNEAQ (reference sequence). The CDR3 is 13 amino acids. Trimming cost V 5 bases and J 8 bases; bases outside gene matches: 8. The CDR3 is CASSGDRAGGYTF. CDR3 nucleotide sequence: TGTGCCAGCAGCGGCGACAGGGCGGGAGGCTACACCTTC.

The CDR3 coding sequence is TGCGCCAGCAGCTTACCAGGGATAAACACCATATATTTT. Residues: CASSLPGINTIYF. The chain uses TRBV5-1 and TRBJ1-3, with D perhaps TRBD1 (5 bases). In germline, CDR1 is SGHRS, CDR2 YFSETQ. Trimming removed 2 bases from V and 6 bases from J, with 9 bases in between. The CDR3 spans 13 residues.

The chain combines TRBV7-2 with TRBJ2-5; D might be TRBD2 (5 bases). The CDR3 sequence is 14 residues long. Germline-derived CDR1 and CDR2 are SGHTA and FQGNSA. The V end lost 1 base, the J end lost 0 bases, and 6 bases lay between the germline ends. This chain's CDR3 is CASSLGGYQETQYF. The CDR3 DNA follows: TGTGCCAGCAGCTTAGGAGGGTACCAAGAGACCCAGTACTTC. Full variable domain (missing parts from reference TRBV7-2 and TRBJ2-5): GAGVSQSPSNKVTEKGKDVELRCDPISGHTALYWYRQSLGQGLEFLIYFQGNSAPDKSGLPSDRFSAERTGGSVSTLTIQRTQQEDSAVYLCASSLGGYQETQYFGPGTRLLVL.

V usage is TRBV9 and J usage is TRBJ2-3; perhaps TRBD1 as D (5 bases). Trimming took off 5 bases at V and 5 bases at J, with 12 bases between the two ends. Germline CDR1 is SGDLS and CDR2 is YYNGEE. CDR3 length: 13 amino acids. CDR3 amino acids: CASRGPQGDTQYF. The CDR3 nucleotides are TGTGCCAGCAGAGGCCCTCAGGGAGATACGCAGTATTTT.

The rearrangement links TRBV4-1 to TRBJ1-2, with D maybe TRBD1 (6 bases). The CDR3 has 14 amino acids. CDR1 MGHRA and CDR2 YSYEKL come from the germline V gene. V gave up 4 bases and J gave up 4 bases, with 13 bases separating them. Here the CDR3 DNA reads TGCGCCAGCAGCCTCCCTGGCAGGGGCTATGGCTACACCTTC. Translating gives CASSLPGRGYGYTF.

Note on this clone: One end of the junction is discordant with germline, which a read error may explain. CDR3 bases: TGTGCCAGTAGTATTATGCAGGGGGCAAACAGTCAGTACTTC. Its protein is CASSIMQGANSQYF. V is TRBV19 and J is TRBJ2-4, with TRBD1 identical over 8 bases. CDR1 LNHDA and CDR2 SQIVND come from the germline V gene (reference sequence). The CDR3 runs to 14 residues.

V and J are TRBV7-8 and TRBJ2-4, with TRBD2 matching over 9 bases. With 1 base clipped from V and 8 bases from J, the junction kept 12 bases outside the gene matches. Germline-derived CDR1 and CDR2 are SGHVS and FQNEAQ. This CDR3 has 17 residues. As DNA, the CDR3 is TGTGCCAGCAGCTTAGAAACGGCTAGCGGGGCCCATTACATTCAGTACTTC. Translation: CASSLETASGAHYIQYF. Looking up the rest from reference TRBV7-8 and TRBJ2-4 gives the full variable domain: GAGVSQSPRYKVAKRGQDVALRCDPISGHVSLFWYQQALGQGPEFLTYFQNEAQLDKSGLPSDRFFAERPEGSVSTLKIQRTQQEDSAVYLCASSLETASGAHYIQYFGAGTRLSVL.

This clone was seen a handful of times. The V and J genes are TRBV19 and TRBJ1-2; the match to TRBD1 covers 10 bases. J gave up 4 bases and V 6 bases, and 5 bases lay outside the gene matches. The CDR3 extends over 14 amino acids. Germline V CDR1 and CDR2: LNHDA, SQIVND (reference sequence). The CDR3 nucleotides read TGTGCCAGTAGCGCGGGACAGGGGCTCTATGGCTACACCTTC. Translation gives CASSAGQGLYGYTF.